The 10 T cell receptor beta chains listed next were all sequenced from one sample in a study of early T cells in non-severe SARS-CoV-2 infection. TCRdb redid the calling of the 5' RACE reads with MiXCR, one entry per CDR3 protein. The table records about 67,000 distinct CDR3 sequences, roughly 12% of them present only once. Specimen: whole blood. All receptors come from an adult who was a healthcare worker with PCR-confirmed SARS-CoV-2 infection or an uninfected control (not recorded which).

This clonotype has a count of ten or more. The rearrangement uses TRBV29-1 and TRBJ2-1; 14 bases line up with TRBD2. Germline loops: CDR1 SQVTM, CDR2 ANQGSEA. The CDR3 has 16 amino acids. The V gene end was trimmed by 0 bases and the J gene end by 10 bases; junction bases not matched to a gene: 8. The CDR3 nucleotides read TGCAGCGTTGAAGATAGACTAGCGGGAGGGCCAGGAGAGCAGTTCTTC. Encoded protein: CSVEDRLAGGPGEQFF.

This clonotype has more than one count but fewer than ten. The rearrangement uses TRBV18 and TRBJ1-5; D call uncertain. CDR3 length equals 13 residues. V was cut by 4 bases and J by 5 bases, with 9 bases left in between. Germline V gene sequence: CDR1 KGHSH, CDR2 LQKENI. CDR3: CASSRTWDQPQHF. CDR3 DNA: TGTGCCAGCTCACGGACTTGGGATCAGCCCCAGCATTTT.

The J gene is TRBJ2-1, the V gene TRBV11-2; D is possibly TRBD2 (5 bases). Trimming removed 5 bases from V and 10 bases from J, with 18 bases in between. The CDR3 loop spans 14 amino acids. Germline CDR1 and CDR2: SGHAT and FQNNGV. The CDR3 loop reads CASSSPAPPGEQFF. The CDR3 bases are TGTGCCAGCAGCAGCCCAGCACCGCCGGGGGAGCAGTTCTTC.

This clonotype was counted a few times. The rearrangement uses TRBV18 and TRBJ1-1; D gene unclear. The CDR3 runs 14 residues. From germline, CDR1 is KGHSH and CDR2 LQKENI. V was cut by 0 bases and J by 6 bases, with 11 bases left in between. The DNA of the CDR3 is TGTGCCAGCTCACCACCTCGCCAGATCCCTGAAGCTTTCTTT. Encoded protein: CASSPPRQIPEAFF.

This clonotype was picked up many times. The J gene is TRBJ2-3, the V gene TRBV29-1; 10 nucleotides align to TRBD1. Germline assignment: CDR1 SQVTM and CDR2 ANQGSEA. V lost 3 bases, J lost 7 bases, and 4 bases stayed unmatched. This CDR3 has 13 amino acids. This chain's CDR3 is CSVDRTGGNTQYF. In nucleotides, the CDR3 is TGCAGCGTTGATCGGACAGGGGGAAATACGCAGTATTTT.

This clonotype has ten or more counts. CDR3 DNA sequence: TGCGCCAGCAGCCAGCGTCGAGGGGAGGACACTGAAGCTTTCTTT. Amino acid sequence: CASSQRRGEDTEAFF. The chain has TRBV4-1 and TRBJ1-1, with a tentative D call TRBD1 (5 bases). Germline CDR1 reads MGHRA; CDR2 reads YSYEKL. This CDR3 region has 15 residues. Trimming stripped 3 bases from V and 3 bases from J, with 14 bases between.

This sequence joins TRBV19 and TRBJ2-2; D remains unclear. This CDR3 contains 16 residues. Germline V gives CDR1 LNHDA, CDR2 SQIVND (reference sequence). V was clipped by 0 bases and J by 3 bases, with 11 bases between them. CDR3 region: CASSIDGIGYTGELFF. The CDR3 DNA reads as TGTGCCAGTAGTATAGATGGAATCGGGTACACCGGGGAGCTGTTTTTT. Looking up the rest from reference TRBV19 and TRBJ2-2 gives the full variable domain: DGGITQSPKYLFRKEGQNVTLSCEQNLNHDAMYWYRQDPGQGLRLIYYSQIVNDFQKGDIAEGYSVSREKKESFPLTVTSAQKNPTAFYLCASSIDGIGYTGELFFGEGSRLTVL.

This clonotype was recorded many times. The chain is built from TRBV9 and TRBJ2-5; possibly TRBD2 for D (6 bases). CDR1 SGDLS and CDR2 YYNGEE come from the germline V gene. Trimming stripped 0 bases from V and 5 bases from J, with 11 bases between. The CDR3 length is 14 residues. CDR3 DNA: TGTGCCAGCAGCGTAGCGGCTAGCGTGGAGACCCAGTACTTC. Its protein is CASSVAASVETQYF.

This CDR3 reads CASSFGGRKGDTQYF. CDR3 DNA: TGTGCCAGCAGTTTCGGCGGGAGGAAGGGAGATACGCAGTATTTT. The V and J genes are TRBV12-3 or TRBV12-4 and TRBJ2-3; TRBD2 agrees at 8 bases. The length of the CDR3 is 15 residues. Trimming cost V 3 bases and J 5 bases; bases outside gene matches: 7.

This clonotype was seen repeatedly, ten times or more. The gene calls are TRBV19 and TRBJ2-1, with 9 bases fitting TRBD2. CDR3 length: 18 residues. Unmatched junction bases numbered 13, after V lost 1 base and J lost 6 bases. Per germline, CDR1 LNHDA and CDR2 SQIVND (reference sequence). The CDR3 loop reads CASSIGRVLAGRGNEQFF. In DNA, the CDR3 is TGTGCCAGTAGTATAGGGAGGGTACTAGCGGGTAGGGGCAATGAGCAGTTCTTC.